This T cell receptor beta chain is drawn from a study of blood T cell repertoires in COVID-19. As for the study in general: Samples came from the United States, Italy and Spain, spanning acute and convalescent COVID-19. Sample material is recorded as cDNA or gDNA derived from T cells, B-cell-depleted T cells, or PBMCs.

Trimming removed 5 bases at V and 1 base at J, with 9 bases between. CDR3 length: 14 residues. Looked up from germline, CDR1 is MNHEY and CDR2 is SVGAGI. On this clone: The same CDR3 arises from other DNA sequences in this sample as well.

Profiled with immunoSEQ multiplex PCR; TCRdb holds only in-frame clones, not every one. The sample has about 500,000 clones, roughly 89% seen once. V usage is TRBV6-5 and J usage is TRBJ1-5; D is possibly TRBD1 (5 bases). This sequence was found in a man aged 18 to 29 with COVID-19, enrolled during active disease. Material for sequencing was peripheral blood. The CDR3 loop reads CASSPRGSNQPQHF. CDR3 DNA sequence: TGTGCCAGCAGTCCTCGGGGGAGCAATCAGCCCCAGCATTTT.